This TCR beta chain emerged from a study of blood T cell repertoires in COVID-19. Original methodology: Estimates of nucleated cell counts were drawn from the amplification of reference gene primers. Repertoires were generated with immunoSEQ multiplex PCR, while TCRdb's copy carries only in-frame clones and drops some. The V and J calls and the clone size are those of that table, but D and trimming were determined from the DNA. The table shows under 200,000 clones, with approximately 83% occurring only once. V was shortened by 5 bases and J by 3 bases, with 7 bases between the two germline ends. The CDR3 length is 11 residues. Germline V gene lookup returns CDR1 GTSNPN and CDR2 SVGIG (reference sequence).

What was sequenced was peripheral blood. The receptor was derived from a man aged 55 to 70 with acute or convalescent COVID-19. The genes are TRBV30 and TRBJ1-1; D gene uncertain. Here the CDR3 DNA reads TGTGCCTGGGACCGGGACACTGAAGCTTTCTTT. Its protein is CAWDRDTEAFF. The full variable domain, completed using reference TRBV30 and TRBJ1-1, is SQTIHQWPATLVQPVGSPLSLECTVEGTSNPNLYWYRQAAGRGLQLLFYSVGIGQISSEVPQNLSASRPQDRQFILSSKKLLLSDSGFYLCAWDRDTEAFFGQGTRLTVV.